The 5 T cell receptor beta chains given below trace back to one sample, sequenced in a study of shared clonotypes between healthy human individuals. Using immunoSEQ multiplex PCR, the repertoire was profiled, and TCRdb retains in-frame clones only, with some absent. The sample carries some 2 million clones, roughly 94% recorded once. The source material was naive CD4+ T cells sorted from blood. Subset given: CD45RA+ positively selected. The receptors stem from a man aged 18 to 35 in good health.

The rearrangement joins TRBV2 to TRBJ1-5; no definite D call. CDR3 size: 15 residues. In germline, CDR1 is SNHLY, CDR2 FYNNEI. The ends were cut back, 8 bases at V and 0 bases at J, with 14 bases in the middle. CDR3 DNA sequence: TGTGCCAGCGCCGCGGACTTAGATAGCAATCAGCCCCAGCATTTT. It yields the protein CASAADLDSNQPQHF.

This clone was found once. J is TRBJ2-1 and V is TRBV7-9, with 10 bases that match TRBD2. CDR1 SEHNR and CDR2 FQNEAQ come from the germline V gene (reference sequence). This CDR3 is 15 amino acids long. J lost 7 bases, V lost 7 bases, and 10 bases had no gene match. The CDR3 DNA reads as TGTGCCAGCACCCGGAGCGGGGGGGTTTTTAATGAGCAGTTCTTC. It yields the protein CASTRSGGVFNEQFF. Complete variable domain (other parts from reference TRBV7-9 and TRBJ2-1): DTGVSQNPRHKITKRGQNVTFRCDPISEHNRLYWYRQTLGQGPEFLTYFQNEAQLEKSRLLSDRFSAERPKGSFSTLEIQRTEQGDSAMYLCASTRSGGVFNEQFFGPGTRLTVL.

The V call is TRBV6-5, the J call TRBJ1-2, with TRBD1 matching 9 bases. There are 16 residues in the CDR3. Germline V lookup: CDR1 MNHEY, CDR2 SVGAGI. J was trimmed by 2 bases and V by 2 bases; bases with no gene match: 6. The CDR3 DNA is TGTGCCAGCAGTTACCGGTCGACAGGGGGAAACTATGGCTACACCTTC. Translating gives CASSYRSTGGNYGYTF.

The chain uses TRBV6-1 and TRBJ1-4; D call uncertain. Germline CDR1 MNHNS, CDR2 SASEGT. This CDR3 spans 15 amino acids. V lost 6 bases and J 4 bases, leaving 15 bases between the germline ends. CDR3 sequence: CASRNMFLYNEKLFF. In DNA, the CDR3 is TGTGCCAGCAGGAACATGTTCCTTTATAATGAAAAACTGTTTTTT.

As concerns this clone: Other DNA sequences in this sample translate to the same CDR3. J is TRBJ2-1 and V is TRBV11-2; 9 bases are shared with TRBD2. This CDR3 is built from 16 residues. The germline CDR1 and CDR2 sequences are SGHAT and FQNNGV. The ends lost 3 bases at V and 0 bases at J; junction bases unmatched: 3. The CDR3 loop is CASSFSGGSSYNEQFF. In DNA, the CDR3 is TGTGCCAGCAGCTTTAGCGGGGGAAGCTCCTACAATGAGCAGTTCTTC.